The rows below give T cell receptor beta chains drawn from one sample of a study of blood T cells in healthy people across ages. TCRdb reprocessed the 5' RACE reads with MiXCR, giving one entry per CDR3 protein. The top ten hold 6.5% to 8.5% of the sample, which has about 1.4 million distinct CDR3 sequences, 55% to 75% seen once. The sequencing sample was made of blood. Receptors were obtained from a young man in good health. Both conserved end residues are part of each CDR3. The D gene is left open where the match is weak. Clone size is not always given. Where it is, it says once, few, many or a class for expanded clones.

v_gene	d_gene	abundance	j_gene	CDR3nt	CDR3aa
TRBV3-1	TRBD2	-	TRBJ2-7	TGTGCCAGCAGCCTCTCAACGGGGGACTACGACTCCTACGAGCAGTACTTC	CASSLSTGDYDSYEQYF
TRBV18	-	once	TRBJ1-2	TGTGCCAGCTCGCTAAACATAGTGGGACAAGGCGGTACGGGCTACACCTTC	CASSLNIVGQGGTGYTF
TRBV20-1	-	-	TRBJ1-4	TGCAGTGCTGCGAGACTTAGTTCTAATGAAAAACTGTTTTTT	CSAARLSSNEKLFF
TRBV5-1	-	-	TRBJ1-1	TGCGCCAGCAGCTTGGGGGGCGAGGGTGAAGCTTTCTTT	CASSLGGEGEAFF
TRBV5-1	-	-	TRBJ2-5	TGCGCCAGCAGCCTAATCACAGCGGAGACCCAGTACTTC	CASSLITAETQYF
TRBV11-2	-	-	TRBJ1-1	TGTGCCAGCAGCCCCCGCGTTACAGGGCCCCCTGAAGCTTTCTTT	CASSPRVTGPPEAFF
TRBV11-2	TRBD2	-	TRBJ2-1	TGTGCCAGCAGCTATCGGGGGGGCGTTTCGTCCTACAATGAGCAGTTCTTC	CASSYRGGVSSYNEQFF
TRBV20-1	TRBD2	-	TRBJ2-5	TGCAGTGCTAGAGATTTAATAGCGGGAGCCTTTGGGGAAGAGACCCAGTACTTC	CSARDLIAGAFGEETQYF
TRBV7-9	TRBD1	few	TRBJ1-2	TGTGCCAGCAGCTCCCTCGGTCAGGGGGTTCTGACTGGCTACACCTTC	CASSSLGQGVLTGYTF
TRBV6-6	-	-	TRBJ2-1	TGTGCCAGCAGTACTAGCTGGGGGCAAAAAAATGAGCAGTTCTTC	CASSTSWGQKNEQFF
TRBV4-1	-	few	TRBJ2-1	TGCGCCAGCAGCCAAGATAGGCAAGGGGGTTACAATGAGCAGTTCTTC	CASSQDRQGGYNEQFF
TRBV27	-	-	TRBJ2-1	TGTGCCAGCAGTTCCCCGACAGGTACCTCTTACAATGAGCAGTTCTTC	CASSSPTGTSYNEQFF
TRBV20-1	TRBD2	-	TRBJ2-3	TGCAGTGCCCCCCCCCTAGCGGCAGATACGCAGTATTTT	CSAPPLAADTQYF
TRBV4-1	TRBD2	-	TRBJ2-7	TGCGCCAGCAGCCCTGGGCTAGCGGTCCCCATAGGGACCTACGAGCAGTACTTC	CASSPGLAVPIGTYEQYF
TRBV20-1	-	-	TRBJ1-1	TGCAGTGCTTGGGACGGACGCGCAAACACTGAAGCTTTCTTT	CSAWDGRANTEAFF
TRBV7-9	TRBD2	-	TRBJ2-1	TGTGCCAGCAGCACAGACGGGGGGAGCTCCTACAATGAGCAGTTCTTC	CASSTDGGSSYNEQFF
TRBV4-1	-	-	TRBJ2-1	TGCGCCTGCAGCCCTGCTCCTTCTTACAATGAGCAGTTCTTC	CACSPAPSYNEQFF
TRBV10-3	-	-	TRBJ2-2	TGTGCCATCAGTACGTTCGGGGAGCTGTTTTTT	CAISTFGELFF
TRBV2	TRBD2	-	TRBJ2-1	TGTGCCAGCAGTGACGGTACTAGCGGGAGAAATGAGCAGTTCTTC	CASSDGTSGRNEQFF
TRBV20-1	TRBD1	-	TRBJ2-5	TGCAGTGCTATAGGACAGGGGTACCAAGAGACCCAGTACTTC	CSAIGQGYQETQYF
TRBV7-8	-	-	TRBJ1-4	TGTGCCAGCAGCTTAGCCAGGGGAACACTGTTTTTT	CASSLARGTLFF
TRBV7-9	-	-	TRBJ2-1	TGTGCCAGCAGCTTACTCCAGGGTCATCACAATGAGCAGTTCTTC	CASSLLQGHHNEQFF
TRBV5-6	-	-	TRBJ1-1	TGTGCCAGCAGCTTGATTTTAGATTTCGCTGAAGCTTTCTTT	CASSLILDFAEAFF
TRBV28	-	-	TRBJ1-2	TGTGCCAGCAGTTTCCCCTCTACTAACTATGGCTACACCTTC	CASSFPSTNYGYTF
TRBV28	-	-	TRBJ2-5	TGTGCCAGCAGTCCCGTAGCAGAGACCCAGTACTTC	CASSPVAETQYF
TRBV10-3	-	few	TRBJ2-7	TGTGCCATCAGTGAGTCGGGCCAAGGGGCCCACGAGCAGTACTTC	CAISESGQGAHEQYF
TRBV14	-	-	TRBJ2-1	TGTGCCAGCAGCCGGACGGATTTCCCGAATGAGCAGTTCTTC	CASSRTDFPNEQFF
TRBV6-5	-	-	TRBJ2-1	TGTGCCAGCAGAACAACTCAGGGGGGCAATGAGCAGTTCTTC	CASRTTQGGNEQFF
TRBV4-2	TRBD2	-	TRBJ2-2	TGTGCCAGCAGCCAAGTGTTACTAGCGGATAACCTGAACGGGGAGCTGTTTTTT	CASSQVLLADNLNGELFF
TRBV2	TRBD2	once	TRBJ2-7	TGTGCCAGCCTCGGGGGGGGCTACAATGAGCAGTACTTC	CASLGGGYNEQYF
TRBV29-1	TRBD1	-	TRBJ2-5	TGCAGCGTTGAGGGCAGGGGGATACAAGAGACCCAGTACTTC	CSVEGRGIQETQYF
TRBV10-1	-	few	TRBJ2-7	TGTGCCATCAGTGAAGTACAGTTCTACGAGCAGTACTTC	CAISEVQFYEQYF
TRBV20-1	TRBD2	few	TRBJ2-7	TGCAGTGCTCCCAACCCGGGGGGGCCGGATGAGCAGTACTTC	CSAPNPGGPDEQYF
TRBV4-1	-	-	TRBJ2-3	TGCGCCAGCAGCCCCCTGGACAGTGCCTTGGGGGATGATACGCAGTATTTT	CASSPLDSALGDDTQYF
TRBV12-3/TRBV12-4	-	few	TRBJ2-3	TGTGCCAGCAGTTTGGCTTTGGGCTATAGCACAGATACGCAGTATTTT	CASSLALGYSTDTQYF
TRBV7-2	TRBD2	-	TRBJ2-5	TGTGCCAGCAGCTTAGCACTAGCGGGGGGCTGGCAAGAGACCCAGTACTTC	CASSLALAGGWQETQYF
TRBV10-3	TRBD1	few	TRBJ2-7	TGTGCCATAGGGACAGGGGGGTCCTACGAGCAGTACTTC	CAIGTGGSYEQYF
TRBV4-2	-	-	TRBJ2-7	TGTGCCAGCAGCCATCTTTCCAGCGGAGGACCCTACGAGCAGTACTTC	CASSHLSSGGPYEQYF
TRBV7-8	TRBD2	once	TRBJ2-6	TGTGCCAGCAGCTTTAAAGGGACTAGCTCTGGGGCCAACGTCCTGACTTTC	CASSFKGTSSGANVLTF
TRBV18	TRBD2	few	TRBJ2-7	TGTGCCAGTTCCCGGGGCGGGGGTGCCTACGAGCAGTACTTC	CASSRGGGAYEQYF
TRBV4-1	-	-	TRBJ2-7	TGCGCCAGCAGCCAAAGAAGCGACTACAAGCAGTACTTC	CASSQRSDYKQYF
TRBV2	-	once	TRBJ1-6	TGTGCCAGCAGGAAAGGGGGGAGCTCCTATAATTCACCCCTCCACTTT	CASRKGGSSYNSPLHF
TRBV2	TRBD2	few	TRBJ2-1	TGTGCCAGCGGAAAACTAGCGGGAGGGGCCTACAATGAGCAGTTCTTC	CASGKLAGGAYNEQFF
TRBV6-2/TRBV6-3	-	few	TRBJ1-6	TGTGCCAGCAGCACGCGGGGCGCAGAGAATTCACCCCTCCACTTT	CASSTRGAENSPLHF
TRBV11-2	TRBD2	-	TRBJ2-7	TGTGCCAGCAGCTTAGTCTTTTCCGGCGGGAGGGCCGGTGGCACCTACGAGCAGTACTTC	CASSLVFSGGRAGGTYEQYF
TRBV20-1	TRBD2	many	TRBJ2-3	TGCAGTGCTAGAGATCTAACGGGGGGGGAGACAGATACGCAGTATTTT	CSARDLTGGETDTQYF
TRBV12-3/TRBV12-4	TRBD2	-	TRBJ2-7	TGTGCCAGCAGCACGGGACTAGTCGACGAGCAGTACTTC	CASSTGLVDEQYF
TRBV29-1	-	many	TRBJ2-7	TGCAGCGTTGTTTCCACAGGCGGATCCTACGAGCAGTACTTC	CSVVSTGGSYEQYF
TRBV29-1	TRBD1	-	TRBJ1-1	TGCAGCGTTGAGGGACAGGTGTTCACTGAAGCTTTCTTT	CSVEGQVFTEAFF
TRBV20-1	-	-	TRBJ2-7	TGCAGTGCTAGAACCCTTAGCGGCAGCTCCTACGAGCAGTACTTC	CSARTLSGSSYEQYF
TRBV20-1	-	few	TRBJ2-2	TGCAGTGCAAGGACAACGAACACCGGGGAGCTGTTTTTT	CSARTTNTGELFF